A selection of T cell receptor beta chains follows, all from one sample in a study of cytomegalovirus exposure and HLA in healthy donors. Produced via immunoSEQ multiplex PCR; TCRdb's table is partial and in-frame only. The table records 150,000 to 200,000 clones, around 80% of them present only once. The sample comprised PBMCs. The receptor source for this set is a girl aged 2 to 9 in good health and CMV-seropositive. Both conserved end residues are trimmed from each CDR3.

v_gene,j_gene,CDR3aa
TRBV6-1,TRBJ1-1,ATDRVRTEAF
TRBV6-6,TRBJ2-7,ASSLLYEQY
TRBV9,TRBJ1-2,ASSAGQIFYGYT
TRBV5-1,TRBJ2-2,ASSETGGTGELF
TRBV5-1,TRBJ1-1,ASSWLPIGQGNTEAF
TRBV6-4,TRBJ1-5,ASSPTLNQPQH
TRBV9,TRBJ2-1,ASSVETQAGVRQF
TRBV2,TRBJ1-3,ALPGFSGNTIY
TRBV7-9,TRBJ2-5,ASSFPPEVAGETQY
TRBV7-9,TRBJ2-3,ASSPPPGTVADTQY
TRBV30,TRBJ2-3,AWSVKRRTDTQY
TRBV4-1,TRBJ2-7,ASSPLRSKIYYEQY
TRBV5-4,TRBJ2-1,ASSLPSGDHNEQF
TRBV6-1,TRBJ2-2,ASSVLPMNTGELF
TRBV6-5,TRBJ2-5,ASRRTGPLAETQY